The 10 T cell receptor beta chains below all came from one sample that was sequenced in a study of T-cell memory formation after mild COVID-19. In TCRdb, the 5' RACE reads were re-called with MiXCR into one record per CDR3 protein. The data contain some 350,000 distinct CDR3 sequences, over 10% of them singletons. Sequencing used PBMCs or a T cell subset sorted from them (not recorded which). These receptors came from a man aged 18 to 30 who had mild COVID-19 (a few samples of this study predate the infection). Cell type and time point are not known.

This clonotype turned up a few times. This chain joins TRBV12-3 or TRBV12-4 and TRBJ1-1; D is possibly TRBD1 (6 bases). The CDR3 has 15 residues. Trimming cost V 5 bases and J 5 bases, with 18 bases left between them. This CDR3 reads CASSTGGSGATEAFF. The DNA of the CDR3 is TGTGCCAGCAGTACCGGCGGGTCGGGGGCGACTGAAGCTTTCTTT.

This clonotype was detected a few times. As DNA, the CDR3 is TGCGCCAGCAAGCACCCGGTCTCTAGCGGGGGGGCCTCCTACAATGAGCAGTTCTTC. Protein sequence: CASKHPVSSGGASYNEQFF. The V call is TRBV5-1, the J call TRBJ2-1; TRBD2 matches 12 bases. The CDR3 length is 19 residues. The germline CDR1 and CDR2 sequences are SGHRS and YFSETQ. Trimming at V came to 6 bases and at J to 0 bases, leaving 13 bases not matched to a gene.

This clonotype was detected ten times or more. CDR3 loop: CASSLLQQAYNEQFF. CDR3 DNA: TGCGCCAGCAGCTTACTTCAACAGGCCTACAATGAGCAGTTCTTC. V and J are TRBV5-1 and TRBJ2-1; D might be TRBD1 (5 bases). Germline CDR1 and CDR2: SGHRS and YFSETQ. V lost 2 bases, J lost 2 bases, and 11 bases lay in between. The CDR3 contains 15 residues. The full variable domain, with the rest looked up from reference TRBV5-1 and TRBJ2-1, is KAGVTQTPRYLIKTRGQQVTLSCSPISGHRSVSWYQQTPGQGLQFLFEYFSETQRNKGNFPGRFSGRQFSNSRSEMNVSTLELGDSALYLCASSLLQQAYNEQFFGPGTRLTVL.

This clonotype has only a few counts. The chain carries TRBV7-6 and TRBJ2-3, with D hard to call. V dropped 5 bases and J dropped 0 bases, with 6 bases sitting between them. CDR1 and CDR2 from the germline V gene are SGHVS and FNYEAQ. This CDR3 spans 13 amino acids. The CDR3 loop reads CASSTTSTDTQYF. The CDR3 nucleotides are TGTGCCAGCAGCACTACTAGCACAGATACGCAGTATTTT.

This clonotype has more than one count but fewer than ten. The V call is TRBV7-2, the J call TRBJ1-1; D remains ambiguous. The germline gives CDR1 SGHTA, CDR2 FQGNSA. V was clipped by 1 base and J by 8 bases, with 20 bases between them. The CDR3 spans 16 residues. The DNA for the CDR3 is TGTGCCAGCAGCTTAGAACCCACGGGAGGCGGATTCGAAGCTTTCTTT. Translated, it gives CASSLEPTGGGFEAFF.

This clonotype was counted a few times. This chain joins TRBV11-2 and TRBJ1-5; D is undetermined. Germline V gene sequence: CDR1 SGHAT, CDR2 FQNNGV. This CDR3 region has 15 residues. V lost 1 base and J 1 base, leaving 8 bases between the germline ends. The CDR3 loop reads CASSLGLTSNQPQHF. In DNA, the CDR3 is TGTGCCAGCAGCTTAGGTCTGACCAGCAATCAGCCCCAGCATTTT.

This clonotype turned up a few times. This chain links TRBV9 with TRBJ2-2, with D possibly being TRBD2 (5 bases). The germline V and J ends were trimmed by 0 bases and 6 bases, with 15 bases remaining between them. This CDR3 region has 16 residues. Looked up from germline, CDR1 is SGDLS and CDR2 is YYNGEE. The CDR3 DNA reads TGTGCCAGCAGCGTAGCTGCGGGCCCGACCGCCGGGGAGCTGTTTTTT. Residues: CASSVAAGPTAGELFF.

The chain links TRBV3-1 to TRBJ2-7, with a weak D call TRBD2 (6 bases). The V gene lost 1 base and the J gene lost 6 bases, with 10 bases spanning the gap. This CDR3 has 13 residues. Germline V gene sequence: CDR1 LGHDT, CDR2 YNNKEL (reference sequence). CDR3 sequence: CASSQVTSSEQYF. The CDR3, as DNA: TGTGCCAGCAGCCAAGTGACTAGTTCCGAGCAGTACTTC.

The chain links TRBV20-1 to TRBJ1-1; D may be TRBD1 (5 bases). The germline V gene encodes CDR1 DFQATT and CDR2 SNEGSKA (reference sequence). The CDR3 extends over 11 amino acids. V lost 7 bases and J 5 bases, leaving 11 bases between the germline ends. CDR3 in DNA: TGCAGTGAACACAGGAGGACTGAAGCTTTCTTT. As protein: CSEHRRTEAFF.

This clonotype was observed a few times. V is TRBV11-2 and J is TRBJ2-1; 8 positions agree with TRBD1. The CDR3 spans 14 residues. In germline, CDR1 is SGHAT, CDR2 FQNNGV. Trimming at V came to 6 bases and at J to 6 bases, leaving 7 bases not matched to a gene. This CDR3 is CASRLTGGGNEQFF. CDR3 DNA sequence: TGTGCCAGCAGACTTACAGGGGGAGGCAATGAGCAGTTCTTC.